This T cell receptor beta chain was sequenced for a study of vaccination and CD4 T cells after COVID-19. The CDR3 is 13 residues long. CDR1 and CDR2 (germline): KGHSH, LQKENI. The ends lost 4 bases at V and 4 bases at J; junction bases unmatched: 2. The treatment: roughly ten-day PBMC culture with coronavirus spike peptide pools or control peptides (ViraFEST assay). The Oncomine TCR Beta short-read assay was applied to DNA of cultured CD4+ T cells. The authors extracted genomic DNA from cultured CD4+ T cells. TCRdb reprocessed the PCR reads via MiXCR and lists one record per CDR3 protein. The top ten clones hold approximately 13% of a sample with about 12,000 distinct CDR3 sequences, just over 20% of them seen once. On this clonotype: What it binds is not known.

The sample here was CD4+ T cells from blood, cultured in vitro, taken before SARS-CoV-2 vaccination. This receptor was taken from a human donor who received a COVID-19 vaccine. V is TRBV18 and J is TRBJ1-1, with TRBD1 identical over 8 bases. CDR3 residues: CASSRQGITEAFF. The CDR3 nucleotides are TGTGCCAGCTCACGACAGGGGATCACTGAAGCTTTCTTT.